This T cell receptor beta chain was found in a study of regulatory T cells in long-lasting Graves disease. Arm-PCR of CDR3 regions and iRepertoire HTBI primers were used to build TCR beta libraries. TCRdb re-derived calls from the multiplex PCR reads in MiXCR, one entry per CDR3 protein. The sample consists of approximately 360,000 distinct CDR3 sequences, roughly 10% of them appearing once. The sample's time point: newly diagnosed GD, antithyroid drugs for less than 3 months. PBMC-extracted RNA yielded the TCR library. The authors drew roughly 8.1 milliliters of peripheral blood into EDTA tubes. This clonotype was counted a few times. The CDR3 sequence is 18 residues long. Trimming at V came to 3 bases and at J to 0 bases, leaving 7 bases not matched to a gene. CDR1 and CDR2 (germline): KGHSH, LQKENI. A further study also used this sample, focusing on T cells in Graves' hyperthyroidism and ophthalmopathy. Per that paper: Hyperthyroidism had been newly diagnosed in patients aged 18 to 65, and its duration was under 2 months.

This material consisted of peripheral blood mononuclear cells (PBMCs), taken at new diagnosis, from a patient treated with antithyroid drugs. This receptor was obtained from a young woman with Graves disease. V is TRBV18 and J is TRBJ2-6; TRBD1 agrees at 8 bases. The CDR3 loop is CASSPPGTGPSGANVLTF. For the CDR3, the DNA is TGTGCCAGCTCACCCCCGGGGACAGGACCCTCTGGGGCCAACGTCCTGACTTTC.